Below, 15 T cell receptor beta chains from the same sample are listed, as sequenced in a study of Ad26.COV2.S vaccination and SARS-CoV-2 variants. Stated treatment: around 19 received Ad26.COV2.S at low or high dose, single or two shots; a few received placebo; per-sample allocation not given. The samples date from day 63 after the first vaccine or placebo injection. Libraries were prepared by immunoSEQ multiplex PCR; TCRdb keeps only in-frame clonotypes and omits some of them. The repertoire has approximately 480,000 clones, roughly nine tenths of them found once; the top ten carry more than 10%. Sequenced here: peripheral blood, sampled in a trial of Ad26.COV2.S vaccine versus placebo. The receptors originated from a person between 18 and 65 years old who received the Ad26.COV2.S COVID-19 vaccine or a placebo.

The chain couples TRBV11-2 to TRBJ2-1, with a tentative D call TRBD1 (6 bases). This CDR3 is built from 15 residues. The V end was cut by 5 bases, the J end by 2 bases, with 13 bases between. Germline V lookup: CDR1 SGHAT, CDR2 FQNNGV. CDR3 sequence: CASSPQGTTYNEQFF. Written as DNA, the CDR3 is TGTGCCAGCAGCCCCCAGGGGACAACCTACAATGAGCAGTTCTTC.

This clone showed up just a few times. The rearrangement links TRBV7-8 to TRBJ2-5; the D is unclear. V was cut by 5 bases and J by 7 bases, with 11 bases left in between. The CDR3 runs 12 residues. Germline CDR1 and CDR2: SGHVS and FQNEAQ. CDR3 sequence reads: CASSPSTGTQYF. The DNA for the CDR3 is TGTGCCAGCAGCCCGTCTACGGGGACCCAGTACTTC.

The V call is TRBV9, the J call TRBJ2-3, with D hard to call. V was cut by 0 bases and J by 10 bases, with 21 bases left in between. The CDR3 loop spans 16 amino acids. CDR1 SGDLS and CDR2 YYNGEE come from the germline V gene. The CDR3 DNA sequence: TGTGCCAGCAGCGTAGGCGGTCCCCGGTCGCCCGGGCCGCAGTATTTT. Its translation: CASSVGGPRSPGPQYF. Filled out from reference TRBV9 and TRBJ2-3, the complete variable domain reads DSGVTQTPKHLITATGQRVTLRCSPRSGDLSVYWYQQSLDQGLQFLIQYYNGEERAKGNILERFSAQQFPDLHSELNLSSLELGDSALYFCASSVGGPRSPGPQYFGPGTRLTVL.

The chain links TRBV28 to TRBJ1-3; 8 positions match TRBD1. The CDR3 is 17 amino acids. The trim removed 1 base at V and 3 bases at J, leaving 8 bases unmatched. The germline CDR1 and CDR2 sequences are MDHEN and SYDVKM. The CDR3 DNA sequence: TGTGCCAGCAGTTTATTCGCAGGGGGCTTGGGTGGAAACACCATATATTTT. Its protein is CASSLFAGGLGGNTIYF.

The chain couples TRBV5-1 to TRBJ2-1, with 8 positions matching TRBD2. The germline V gene encodes CDR1 SGHRS and CDR2 YFSETQ. V trimming: 4 bases; J trimming: 5 bases; junction bases outside the gene matches: 11. The CDR3 has 16 amino acids. CDR3 sequence: CASSLGREGRDNEQFF. In DNA, the CDR3 is TGCGCCAGCAGCCTGGGCCGGGAGGGCCGCGACAATGAGCAGTTCTTC.

V usage is TRBV28 and J usage is TRBJ2-7; a weak D match, TRBD1 (6 bases). Deletions cut 3 bases from V and 6 bases from J, with 15 bases between. The germline CDR1 and CDR2 sequences are MDHEN and SYDVKM. The CDR3 runs 14 residues. Written as DNA, the CDR3 is TGTGCCAGCAGTTTCCCCCTCAGGGGAAGCGAGCAGTACTTC. Its translation: CASSFPLRGSEQYF.

V usage is TRBV2 and J usage is TRBJ2-1, with no clear D. V lost 5 bases, J lost 0 bases, and 14 bases lay in between. Per the germline V gene, CDR1 is SNHLY and CDR2 is FYNNEI. The CDR3 is made up of 16 amino acids. Here the CDR3 DNA reads TGTGCCAGCAGTCGGGCCTTTATGAGCTCCTACAATGAGCAGTTCTTC. Translated: CASSRAFMSSYNEQFF.

This chain joins TRBV7-8 and TRBJ2-1; 9 positions match TRBD2. CDR3 size: 16 residues. Germline lookup yields CDR1 SGHVS and CDR2 FQNEAQ. V gave up 5 bases and J gave up 7 bases; unmatched junction bases: 12. Here the CDR3 reads CASSPGRGRAGNEQFF. The CDR3 DNA reads as TGTGCCAGCAGCCCCGGTCGCGGGAGGGCGGGTAATGAGCAGTTCTTC.

This clone was counted a single time. The chain combines TRBV30 with TRBJ2-1; 14 nucleotides align to TRBD2. Germline V lookup: CDR1 GTSNPN, CDR2 SVGIG (reference sequence). The CDR3 covers 16 residues. J was trimmed by 9 bases and V by 3 bases; bases with no gene match: 10. CDR3 sequence: CAWRESGTSGRGEQFF. CDR3 nucleotides: TGTGCCTGGAGGGAGTCCGGGACTAGCGGGAGAGGTGAGCAGTTCTTC.

This clone was seen a few times. The chain has TRBV2 and TRBJ2-7; D uncertain. The CDR3 sequence is 16 residues long. Deletions cut 2 bases from V and 1 base from J, with 15 bases between. Germline V gene sequence: CDR1 SNHLY, CDR2 FYNNEI. The CDR3 spells CASSEWSSRISYEQYF. CDR3 bases: TGTGCCAGCAGTGAATGGAGTAGTCGCATTTCCTACGAGCAGTACTTC.

This rearrangement joins TRBV6-6 to TRBJ2-2; 8 bases are shared with TRBD2. Germline values: CDR1 MNHNY, CDR2 SVGAGI (reference sequence). CDR3 length equals 15 residues. V was clipped by 5 bases and J by 5 bases; unmatched bases: 7. CDR3 DNA sequence: TGTGCCAGCAGTCGAGCGGGAGTGCTTACCGGGGAGCTGTTTTTT. Its translation is CASSRAGVLTGELFF.

The chain uses TRBV7-3 and TRBJ1-1; the D is unclear. Germline lookup yields CDR1 SGHTA and CDR2 FQGTGA. The germline V and J ends were trimmed by 7 bases and 0 bases, with 12 bases remaining between them. The CDR3 is 14 residues long. CDR3 bases: TGTGCCAGCACCTTGACCCCAATGAACACTGAAGCTTTCTTT. This encodes CASTLTPMNTEAFF.

The rearrangement joins TRBV28 to TRBJ1-1, with D unclear. The V and J ends lost 7 bases and 4 bases respectively, with 7 bases between them. Germline-derived CDR1 and CDR2 are MDHEN and SYDVKM. This CDR3 has 11 residues. DNA of the CDR3: TGTGCCAGCAAATCATCCACTGAAGCTTTCTTT. It encodes CASKSSTEAFF. Variable domain in full (rest from reference TRBV28 and TRBJ1-1): DVKVTQSSRYLVKRTGEKVFLECVQDMDHENMFWYRQDPGLGLRLIYFSYDVKMKEKGDIPEGYSVSREKKERFSLILESASTNQTSMYLCASKSSTEAFFGQGTRLTVV.

The chain has TRBV5-6 and TRBJ1-1, with D maybe TRBD1 (6 bases). V was trimmed by 4 bases and J by 12 bases, leaving 22 bases between them. CDR1 and CDR2 (germline): SGHDT, YYEEEE. CDR3 length: 14 amino acids. CDR3 coding DNA: TGTGCCAGCAGCCCCCCCGGGGGGACATCGCGGCCTTTCTTT. Its protein is CASSPPGGTSRPFF.

The chain couples TRBV13 to TRBJ2-5; a weak D match, TRBD1 (6 bases). Trimming took off 2 bases at V and 5 bases at J, with 18 bases between the two ends. The CDR3 is 16 residues long. Germline assignment: CDR1 PRHDT and CDR2 FYEKMQ (reference sequence). CDR3 loop: CASSLTASGASETQYF. CDR3 nucleotide sequence: TGTGCCAGCAGCTTAACCGCGTCAGGGGCTAGTGAGACCCAGTACTTC.